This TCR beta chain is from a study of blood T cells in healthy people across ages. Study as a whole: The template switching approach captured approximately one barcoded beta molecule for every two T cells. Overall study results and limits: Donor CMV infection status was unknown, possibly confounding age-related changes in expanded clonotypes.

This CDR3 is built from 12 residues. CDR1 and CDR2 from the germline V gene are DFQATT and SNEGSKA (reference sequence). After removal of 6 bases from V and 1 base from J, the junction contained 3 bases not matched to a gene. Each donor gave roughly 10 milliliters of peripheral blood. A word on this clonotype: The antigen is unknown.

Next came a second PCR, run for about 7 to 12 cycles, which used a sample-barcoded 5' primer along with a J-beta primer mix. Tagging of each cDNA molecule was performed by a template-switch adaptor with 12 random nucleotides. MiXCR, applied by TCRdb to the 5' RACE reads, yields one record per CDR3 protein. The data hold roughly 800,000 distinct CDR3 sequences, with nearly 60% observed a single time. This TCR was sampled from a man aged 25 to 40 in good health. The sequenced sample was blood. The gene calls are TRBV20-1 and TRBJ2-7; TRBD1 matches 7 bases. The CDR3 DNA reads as TGCAGTGCAAGACAGGGATCCTACGAGCAGTACTTC. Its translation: CSARQGSYEQYF.